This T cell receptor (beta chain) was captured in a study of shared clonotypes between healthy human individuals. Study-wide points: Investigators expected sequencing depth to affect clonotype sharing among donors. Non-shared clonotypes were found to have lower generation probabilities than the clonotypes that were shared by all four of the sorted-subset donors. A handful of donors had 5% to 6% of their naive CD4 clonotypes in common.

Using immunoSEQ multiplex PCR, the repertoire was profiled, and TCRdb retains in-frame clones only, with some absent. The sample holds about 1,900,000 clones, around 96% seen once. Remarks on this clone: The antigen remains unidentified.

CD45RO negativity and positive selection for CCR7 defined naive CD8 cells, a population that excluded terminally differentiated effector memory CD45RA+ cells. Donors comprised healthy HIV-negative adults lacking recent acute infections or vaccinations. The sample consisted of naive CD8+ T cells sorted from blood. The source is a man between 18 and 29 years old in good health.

Here the CDR3 reads CASSMTSGMDTQYF. CDR3 DNA: TGCGCCAGCAGTATGACTAGCGGGATGGATACGCAGTATTTT. The V call is TRBV10-2, the J call TRBJ2-3, with 11 bases matching TRBD2. V shed 5 bases and J 6 bases; nucleotides not matched to a gene: 4. Germline V gene lookup returns CDR1 WSHSY and CDR2 SAAADI. The CDR3 has 14 residues.